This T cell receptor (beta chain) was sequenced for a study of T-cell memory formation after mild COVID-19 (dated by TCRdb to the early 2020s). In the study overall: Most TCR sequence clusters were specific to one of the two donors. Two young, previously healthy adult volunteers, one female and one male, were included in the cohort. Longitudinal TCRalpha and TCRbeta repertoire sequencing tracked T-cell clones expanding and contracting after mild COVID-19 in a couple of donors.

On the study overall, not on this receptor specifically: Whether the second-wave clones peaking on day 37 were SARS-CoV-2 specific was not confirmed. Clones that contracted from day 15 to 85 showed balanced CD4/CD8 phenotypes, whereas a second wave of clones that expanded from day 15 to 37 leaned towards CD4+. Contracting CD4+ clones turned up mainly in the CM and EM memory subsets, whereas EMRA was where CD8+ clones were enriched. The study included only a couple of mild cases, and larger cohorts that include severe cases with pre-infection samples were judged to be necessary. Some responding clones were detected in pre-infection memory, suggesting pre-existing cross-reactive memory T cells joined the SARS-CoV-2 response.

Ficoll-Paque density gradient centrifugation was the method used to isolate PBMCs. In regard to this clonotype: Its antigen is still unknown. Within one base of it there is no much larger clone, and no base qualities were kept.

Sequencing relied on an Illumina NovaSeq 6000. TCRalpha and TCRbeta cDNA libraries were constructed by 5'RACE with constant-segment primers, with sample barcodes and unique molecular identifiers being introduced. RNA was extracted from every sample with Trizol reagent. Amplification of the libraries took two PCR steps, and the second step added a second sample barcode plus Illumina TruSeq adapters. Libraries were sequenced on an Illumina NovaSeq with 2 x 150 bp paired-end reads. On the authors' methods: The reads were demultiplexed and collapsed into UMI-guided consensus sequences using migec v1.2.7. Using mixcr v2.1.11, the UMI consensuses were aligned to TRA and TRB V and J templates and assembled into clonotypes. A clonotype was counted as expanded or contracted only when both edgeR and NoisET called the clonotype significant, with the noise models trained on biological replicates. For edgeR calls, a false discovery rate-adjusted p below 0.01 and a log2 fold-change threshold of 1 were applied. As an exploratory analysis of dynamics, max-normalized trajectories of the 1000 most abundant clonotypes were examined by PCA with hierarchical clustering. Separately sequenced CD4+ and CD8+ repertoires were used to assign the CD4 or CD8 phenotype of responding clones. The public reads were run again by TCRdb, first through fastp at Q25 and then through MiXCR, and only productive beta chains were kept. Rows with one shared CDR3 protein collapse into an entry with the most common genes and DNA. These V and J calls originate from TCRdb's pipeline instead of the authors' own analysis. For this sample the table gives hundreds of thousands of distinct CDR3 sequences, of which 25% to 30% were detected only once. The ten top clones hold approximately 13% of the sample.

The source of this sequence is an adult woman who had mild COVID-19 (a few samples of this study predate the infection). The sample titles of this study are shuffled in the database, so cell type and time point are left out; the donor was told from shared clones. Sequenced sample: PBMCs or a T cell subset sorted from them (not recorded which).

The DNA reads TGTGCCACCAGCAGAGAATGGGGTCGGGGGGCGAACGAGCAGTACTTC. Protein translation: CATSREWGRGANEQYF. The sequence links TRBV15 to TRBJ2-7; the D region possibly corresponds to TRBD2 (7 bases align). From its cysteine to its phenylalanine, the CDR3 spans 16 amino acids. CDR3 DNA is the only sequence kept; it has 48 bases, read in frame from the first base. CDR1 and CDR2, per the germline V gene (reference sequence), are LNHNV and YYDKDF. V and J lose 0 bases and 5 bases, and a span of 17 bases separates them.